This entry describes one T cell receptor (beta chain). The data derive from a study of blood T cell repertoires in COVID-19. Germline V gene lookup returns CDR1 LNHDA and CDR2 SQIVND (reference sequence). CDR3 length: 15 residues. The ends lost 3 bases at V and 5 bases at J; junction bases unmatched: 9. Profiled with immunoSEQ multiplex PCR; TCRdb holds only in-frame clones, not every one. The data show under 300,000 clones, around 85% seen once. Sequencing was carried out using peripheral blood. The sequence came from an elderly woman with acute or convalescent COVID-19. The chain has TRBV19 and TRBJ2-5; TRBD2 matches 7 bases. The CDR3 DNA is TGTGCCAGTAGTATGTGGGGAGGGGTGGGGGAGACCCAGTACTTC. This sequence encodes CASSMWGGVGETQYF.